The T cell receptor (beta chain) described here comes from a study of graft-versus-host responses after intestinal transplantation. Study conclusions and caveats: GvH clones surfaced in recipient marrow, some emerging earlier in ileum or blood.

The method was immunoSEQ multiplex PCR; TCRdb's version includes in-frame clones alone and lacks a portion of them. The repertoire includes roughly 3,900 clones, about 22% of them detected once, and around 5.9% sits in the top ten. By share, this clone counts as medium-sized (0.01 to 0.1%). Trimming took 4 bases from V and 0 from J, leaving 10 bases between them. The CDR3 is 15 amino acids. Germline V gives CDR1 MDHEN, CDR2 SYDVKM. Once the reaction had ended, proliferating CFSE-low CD3+CD4+ and CD3+CD8+ responders were sorted. The sequence derives from a human patient who was an organ donor for intestinal transplantation. This sequence joins TRBV28 and TRBJ1-3; weak D call: TRBD1 (5 bases). The input for sequencing was alloreactive CD4+ T cells from a mixed lymphocyte reaction culture, taken before transplantation. Specified subset: CFSE-low proliferating T cells sorted from roughly 6-day pre-transplant mixed lymphocyte reaction (GvH or HvG direction). DNA of the CDR3: TGTGCCAGCAGTTACCCCGGGGGCTCTGGAAACACCATATATTTT. It codes for CASSYPGGSGNTIYF.